The entry below gives a single TCR beta chain sequence along with its context. Its antigen remains unknown. This CDR3 is built from 15 residues. Germline CDR1 is SQVTM and CDR2 is ANQGSEA. Trimming cost V 5 bases and J 4 bases, with 18 bases left between them. This sample is drawn from a study of PD-L1 blockade in urothelial cancer. About the research overall: Peripheral blood specimens exhibited a median yield of around 130,000 T cells. Study-level results: Tumor-associated blood clones were expanded more by durable-benefit patients at 3 weeks.

Libraries were prepared by immunoSEQ multiplex PCR; TCRdb keeps only in-frame clonotypes and omits some of them. The table records 45,000 or so clones, more than 75% of them present only once. Time point denoted: pretreatment peripheral blood. The chain combines TRBV29-1 with TRBJ2-4; D is undetermined. The sequence was obtained from a man aged 45-60 years with urothelial cancer. This sample comprised PBMCs, obtained around atezolizumab (anti-PD-L1) treatment. CDR3 in amino acids: CSVLPDLTLKNIQYF. The CDR3 nucleotides are TGCAGCGTTCTTCCTGACTTGACCTTAAAAAACATTCAGTACTTC.